These 21 T cell receptor beta chains were sequenced from one sample in a study of T cells in Graves' hyperthyroidism and ophthalmopathy. RNA transcripts served as the template for amplifying TCR beta CDR3 regions. The primer set for the first-round RT-PCR of the TCR CDR3 was HTBI. A single record per CDR3 protein comes from TCRdb applying MiXCR to the multiplex PCR reads. Among 370,000 or so distinct CDR3 sequences, roughly 25% were seen once, and the ten largest hold roughly 70%. Sequencing used blood. These receptors all stem from a man in his fifties with Graves' hyperthyroidism.

This clonotype was seen a few times. The chain combines TRBV6-2 or TRBV6-3 with TRBJ2-7; no reliable D call. Per germline, CDR1 MNHEY and CDR2 SVGEGT. Deletions cut 0 bases from V and 2 bases from J, with 8 bases between. This CDR3 is 14 amino acids long. The CDR3 nucleotides read TGTGCCAGCAGTTACTCTTGGGAAACCTACGAGCAGTACTTC. Protein sequence: CASSYSWETYEQYF.

This clonotype was observed a handful of times. The chain couples TRBV5-1 to TRBJ2-1; 10 bases line up with TRBD2. Trimming removed 2 bases from V and 5 bases from J; junction bases left unmatched: 7. Germline CDR1 reads SGHRS; CDR2 reads YFSETQ. The CDR3 has 16 residues. The CDR3 reads CASSFRAGGPHNEQFF. CDR3 DNA: TGCGCCAGCAGCTTCCGAGCGGGAGGGCCCCACAATGAGCAGTTCTTC.

This rearrangement joins TRBV29-1 to TRBJ1-3; tentatively, D is TRBD1 (5 bases). Germline assignment: CDR1 SQVTM and CDR2 ANQGSEA. V lost 4 bases to trimming and J lost 6 bases, with 10 bases between them. The CDR3 has 12 amino acids. The CDR3: CSVGTSENTIYF. Written as DNA, the CDR3 is TGCAGCGTTGGGACATCGGAAAACACCATATATTTT. Complete variable domain (other parts from reference TRBV29-1 and TRBJ1-3): SAVISQKPSRDICQRGTSLTIQCQVDSQVTMMFWYRQQPGQSLTLIATANQGSEATYESGFVIDKFPISRPNLTFSTLTVSNMSPEDSSIYLCSVGTSENTIYFGEGSWLTVV.

The gene calls are TRBV6-8 and TRBJ1-4; D not resolved. This CDR3 is 14 amino acids long. The germline gives CDR1 MNHGY, CDR2 SAAAGT. Trimming removed 0 bases at V and 8 bases at J, with 10 bases between. As DNA, the CDR3 is TGTGCCAGCAGTTACTCGTCCGGTTCAGAAAAACTGTTTTTT. Its protein product is CASSYSSGSEKLFF.

This clonotype was counted between two and nine times. This chain joins TRBV5-1 and TRBJ2-2; D gene uncertain. This CDR3 has 13 residues. The V end was cut by 4 bases, the J end by 5 bases, with 9 bases between. The germline CDR1 and CDR2 sequences are SGHRS and YFSETQ. The CDR3 reads CASSPLRTGELFF. The CDR3 DNA follows: TGCGCCAGCAGCCCCCTCAGGACCGGGGAGCTGTTTTTT.

In its sample, this clonotype was seen many times. This rearrangement joins TRBV10-2 to TRBJ2-7; TRBD2 aligns across 7 bases. Germline trimming cut 5 bases from V and 6 bases from J; bases unmatched to any gene: 13. Germline V gene sequence: CDR1 WSHSY, CDR2 SAAADI. The CDR3 runs 15 residues. The CDR3 loop is CASSSSVAGELEQYF. The CDR3 coding sequence is TGCGCCAGCAGTTCCTCTGTGGCGGGGGAACTCGAGCAGTACTTC.

V gene TRBV6-5 combines with J gene TRBJ2-3, with a tentative D call TRBD1 (5 bases). Looked up from germline, CDR1 is MNHEY and CDR2 is SVGAGI. V lost 2 bases and J lost 11, with 11 bases in between. The CDR3 loop spans 12 amino acids. The CDR3 DNA is TGTGCCAGCAGTTACATCCAGGGATGGCAGTATTTT. It specifies CASSYIQGWQYF.

This clonotype was seen only a few times. The V and J genes are TRBV29-1 and TRBJ1-4, with 7 positions matching TRBD1. V lost 4 bases and J lost 7; bases outside the gene matches: 3. Germline CDR1 and CDR2: SQVTM and ANQGSEA. The CDR3 loop spans 12 amino acids. In nucleotides, the CDR3 is TGCAGCGTTGGAAGGACAGGTGAAAAACTGTTTTTT. This encodes CSVGRTGEKLFF.

The chain uses TRBV5-1 and TRBJ1-1, with a tentative D call TRBD1 (5 bases). The germline V gene has CDR1 SGHRS and CDR2 YFSETQ. Trimming pared 5 bases from V and 4 bases from J, leaving 18 bases between. CDR3 length equals 15 residues. CDR3 protein: CASREALVGGTEAFF. The DNA for the CDR3 is TGCGCCAGCAGGGAGGCGCTGGTGGGGGGCACTGAAGCTTTCTTT.

This clonotype was found a few times. The rearrangement links TRBV20-1 to TRBJ2-1, with 7 bases lining up with TRBD2. Germline lookup yields CDR1 DFQATT and CDR2 SNEGSKA (reference sequence). This CDR3 spans 16 amino acids. The trim removed 0 bases at V and 0 bases at J, leaving 5 bases unmatched. The CDR3 loop is CSARDAGRPSYNEQFF. The CDR3 coding sequence is TGCAGTGCTAGAGATGCCGGGAGGCCCTCCTACAATGAGCAGTTCTTC.

This clonotype came up a few times. The chain has TRBV6-5 and TRBJ1-1, with D tentatively TRBD1 (5 bases). In germline, CDR1 is MNHEY, CDR2 SVGAGI. This CDR3 has 14 residues. The V end was cut by 2 bases, the J end by 3 bases, with 10 bases between. The CDR3 loop is CASSYNLGDTEAFF. The CDR3 DNA follows: TGTGCCAGCAGTTACAATCTGGGGGACACTGAAGCTTTCTTT.

This clonotype came up a few times. V and J are TRBV20-1 and TRBJ1-1; D remains unclear. V was clipped by 0 bases and J by 2 bases, with 10 bases between them. This CDR3 spans 14 amino acids. Germline values: CDR1 DFQATT, CDR2 SNEGSKA (reference sequence). The CDR3 region is CSARDFRGNTEAFF. As DNA, the CDR3 is TGCAGTGCTAGAGATTTTCGGGGAAACACTGAAGCTTTCTTT.

This clonotype appeared many times. J is TRBJ2-1 and V is TRBV5-1, with TRBD2 identical over 11 bases. Germline CDR1 reads SGHRS; CDR2 reads YFSETQ. The CDR3 consists of 15 residues. The J segment lost 7 bases and the V segment lost 3 bases, leaving 6 bases of the junction unmatched. DNA for the CDR3: TGCGCCAGCAGCTGGACTAGCGGGTCCGCTAATGAGCAGTTCTTC. It specifies CASSWTSGSANEQFF.

The CDR3 DNA follows: TGTGCCAGCAGCTTAGAGGACCTCACAGATACGCAGTATTTT. Its translation: CASSLEDLTDTQYF. The rearrangement joins TRBV11-2 to TRBJ2-3; D uncertain. The V and J ends lost 0 bases and 2 bases respectively, with 6 bases between them. The germline gives CDR1 SGHAT, CDR2 FQNNGV. This CDR3 region has 14 residues.

V is TRBV19 and J is TRBJ2-7; D is perhaps TRBD1 (5 bases). Deletions cut 4 bases from V and 5 bases from J, with 9 bases between. This CDR3 contains 12 residues. Germline CDR1 reads LNHDA; CDR2 reads SQIVND (reference sequence). This CDR3 is CASSTTGDEQYF. CDR3 DNA: TGTGCCAGTAGTACCACAGGAGACGAGCAGTACTTC.

A few counts support this clonotype. For the CDR3, the DNA is TGTGCCAGCACCGAAGGGGGGGCCACCGGGGAGCTGTTTTTT. It codes for CASTEGGATGELFF. This chain uses TRBV3-1 with TRBJ2-2, with a weak D call TRBD2 (7 bases). Per the germline V gene, CDR1 is LGHDT and CDR2 is YNNKEL (reference sequence). This CDR3 spans 14 amino acids. With 7 bases removed from V and 4 bases from J, the gap between germline ends came to 13 bases.

The table lists this clonotype with a few counts. The genes are TRBV28 and TRBJ1-2; 9 bases fit TRBD1. V shed 10 bases and J 0 bases; nucleotides not matched to a gene: 9. This CDR3 comprises 15 residues. CDR1 MDHEN and CDR2 SYDVKM come from the germline V gene. For the CDR3, the DNA is TGTGCCATCCAATCTCGGGACAGGGCTAACTATGGCTACACCTTC. Protein: CAIQSRDRANYGYTF.

The chain recombines TRBV27 with TRBJ2-5; D may be TRBD1 (6 bases). Germline V gene lookup returns CDR1 MNHEY and CDR2 SMNVEV (reference sequence). This CDR3 is built from 14 residues. The germline V and J ends were trimmed by 5 bases and 4 bases, with 14 bases remaining between them. The chain's CDR3 is CASSPGQSRETQYF. The CDR3 DNA sequence: TGTGCCAGCAGTCCCGGACAGTCTCGAGAGACCCAGTACTTC.

V and J are TRBV10-3 and TRBJ2-7; D is possibly TRBD2 (5 bases). The germline gives CDR1 ENHRY, CDR2 SYGVKD. This CDR3 has 14 residues. With 3 bases removed from V and 6 bases from J, the gap between germline ends came to 15 bases. The DNA for the CDR3 is TGTGCCATCAGTGATCTACCGGAGGCCCCCGAGCAGTACTTC. Translating gives CAISDLPEAPEQYF.

The chain is built from TRBV20-1 and TRBJ2-7, with a weak D call TRBD1 (6 bases). The CDR3 sequence is 14 residues long. Germline V gives CDR1 DFQATT, CDR2 SNEGSKA (reference sequence). The V end was cut by 6 bases, the J end by 2 bases, with 17 bases between. In DNA, the CDR3 is TGCAGTGCCCAAGACAGGTCCCCACCCTACGAGCAGTACTTC. Translated: CSAQDRSPPYEQYF.

This clonotype has at least ten counts. V is TRBV28 and J is TRBJ2-2, with TRBD2 matching over 7 bases. With 6 bases clipped from V and 4 bases from J, the junction kept 5 bases outside the gene matches. Germline CDR1 is MDHEN and CDR2 is SYDVKM. The CDR3 runs 14 residues. CDR3 DNA: TGTGCCAGCAGGGGGGGGAGCGGCACCGGGGAGCTGTTTTTT. The encoded protein is CASRGGSGTGELFF.